Each of the 14 T cell receptor beta chains below was sequenced from the same sample in a study of shared clonotypes between healthy human individuals. Method: immunoSEQ multiplex PCR; TCRdb's copy keeps in-frame clones and lacks some. The table lists a few million clones, approximately 92% of them singletons. The sequencing input was naive CD4+ T cells sorted from blood. The subset: CD45RA+ positively selected. These receptors were collected from a man aged 18-30 years in good health.

The chain has TRBV5-4 and TRBJ1-1, with 9 nucleotides matching TRBD1. Germline CDR1 reads SGHNT; CDR2 reads YYREEE (reference sequence). V dropped 4 bases and J dropped 5; count of bases not matched to a gene: 12. The CDR3 is 16 residues long. The CDR3 sequence is CASSRPGTGSETEAFF. The CDR3 nucleotides are TGTGCCAGCAGCCGTCCCGGGACAGGGTCGGAAACTGAAGCTTTCTTT.

The rearrangement links TRBV19 to TRBJ2-1; D tentatively reads TRBD1 or TRBD2 (7 bases each). Trimming pared 6 bases from V and 14 bases from J, leaving 20 bases between. The CDR3 is 13 amino acids. Per the germline V gene, CDR1 is LNHDA and CDR2 is SQIVND (reference sequence). CDR3 in amino acids: CASRKGASGQEFF. Written as DNA, the CDR3 is TGTGCCAGTAGAAAGGGGGCTAGCGGTCAGGAGTTCTTC.

V is TRBV19 and J is TRBJ2-5; D assignment may be TRBD1 or TRBD2 (5 bases each). V was cut by 4 bases and J by 1 base, with 7 bases left in between. CDR3 length: 13 amino acids. Germline V gives CDR1 LNHDA, CDR2 SQIVND (reference sequence). The CDR3 DNA sequence: TGTGCCAGTAGTAGGGGGACCCAAGAGACCCAGTACTTC. It is translated as CASSRGTQETQYF.

This clone occurred once. This sequence joins TRBV6-6 and TRBJ1-3; a weak D match, TRBD1 (6 bases). V lost 2 bases and J lost 0, with 11 bases in between. Germline V gene lookup returns CDR1 MNHNY and CDR2 SVGAGI (reference sequence). There are 16 residues in the CDR3. The CDR3 spells CASSYTPGVSGNTIYF. CDR3 DNA sequence: TGTGCCAGCAGTTACACCCCAGGGGTCTCTGGAAACACCATATATTTT.

This clone was seen just once. This chain connects TRBV30 to TRBJ1-2; D gene uncertain. The CDR3 contains 15 residues. Germline lookup yields CDR1 GTSNPN and CDR2 SVGIG (reference sequence). V dropped 2 bases and J dropped 3 bases, with 16 bases sitting between them. Here the CDR3 reads CAWSPGYPADYGYTF. The DNA of the CDR3 is TGTGCCTGGAGTCCCGGATACCCGGCCGACTATGGCTACACCTTC. The entire variable domain, with the rest obtained from reference TRBV30 and TRBJ1-2, is as follows: SQTIHQWPATLVQPVGSPLSLECTVEGTSNPNLYWYRQAAGRGLQLLFYSVGIGQISSEVPQNLSASRPQDRQFILSSKKLLLSDSGFYLCAWSPGYPADYGYTFGSGTRLTVV.

The rearrangement joins TRBV4-3 to TRBJ2-7; a weak D match, TRBD1 (6 bases). The length of the CDR3 is 18 residues. CDR1 and CDR2 from the germline V gene are LGHNA and YSLEER. The V end lost 2 bases, the J end lost 1 base, and 21 bases lay between the germline ends. The CDR3 here is CASSQQPPTGLLSYEQYF. CDR3 DNA sequence: TGCGCCAGCAGCCAACAGCCCCCCACAGGGCTTCTATCCTACGAGCAGTACTTC.

In this sample, this clone turned up once. V usage is TRBV2 and J usage is TRBJ2-2; no definite D call. V lost 4 bases to trimming and J lost 0 bases, with 6 bases between them. CDR1 SNHLY and CDR2 FYNNEI come from the germline V gene. The CDR3 consists of 14 residues. CDR3 loop: CASSGEANTGELFF. The CDR3 coding sequence is TGTGCCAGCAGTGGCGAAGCGAACACCGGGGAGCTGTTTTTT.

This clone was seen a handful of times. The rearrangement joins TRBV28 to TRBJ1-5; D perhaps matches TRBD1 (5 bases). The CDR3 loop spans 15 amino acids. From germline, CDR1 is MDHEN and CDR2 SYDVKM. V lost 2 bases, J lost 3 bases, and 11 bases lay in between. The CDR3 loop reads CASSLRTPANQPQHF. As DNA, the CDR3 is TGTGCCAGCAGTTTAAGGACACCCGCCAATCAGCCCCAGCATTTT. Looking up the rest from reference TRBV28 and TRBJ1-5 gives the full variable domain: DVKVTQSSRYLVKRTGEKVFLECVQDMDHENMFWYRQDPGLGLRLIYFSYDVKMKEKGDIPEGYSVSREKKERFSLILESASTNQTSMYLCASSLRTPANQPQHFGDGTRLSIL.

This clone has only one observation. Here the CDR3 DNA reads TGTGCCAGCAGTAAGGGGACAGGGGAATCCGAGCAGTACTTC. Amino acids: CASSKGTGESEQYF. The rearrangement uses TRBV6-5 and TRBJ2-7; 10 nucleotides align to TRBD1. The CDR3 is 14 amino acids. Germline V gives CDR1 MNHEY, CDR2 SVGAGI. The junction had 7 bases not matched to a gene; V was cut back by 5 bases and J by 6 bases.

V usage is TRBV7-3 and J usage is TRBJ2-4, with D tentatively TRBD1 or TRBD2 (5 bases each). V gave up 5 bases and J gave up 0 bases, with 14 bases separating them. CDR1 and CDR2 (germline): SGHTA, FQGTGA. CDR3 length: 16 residues. The CDR3 DNA reads as TGTGCCAGCAGCGTAGGTGGGGACCGAGCCAAAAACATTCAGTACTTC. It encodes CASSVGGDRAKNIQYF.

V usage is TRBV7-2 and J usage is TRBJ2-7, with 7 bases that match TRBD2. This CDR3 is 15 amino acids long. Germline values: CDR1 SGHTA, CDR2 FQGNSA. Trimming at V came to 2 bases and at J to 5 bases, leaving 9 bases not matched to a gene. The CDR3 sequence: CASSLSAGVADEQYF. CDR3 bases: TGTGCCAGCAGCTTATCGGCGGGAGTCGCGGACGAGCAGTACTTC. The entire variable domain, with the rest obtained from reference TRBV7-2 and TRBJ2-7, is as follows: GAGVSQSPSNKVTEKGKDVELRCDPISGHTALYWYRQSLGQGLEFLIYFQGNSAPDKSGLPSDRFSAERTGGSVSTLTIQRTQQEDSAVYLCASSLSAGVADEQYFGPGTRLTVT.

The gene calls are TRBV14 and TRBJ1-2; D call uncertain. This CDR3 contains 14 residues. Germline-derived CDR1 and CDR2 are SGHDN and FVKESK. V shed 3 bases and J shed 5 bases, with 13 bases lying between them. Here the CDR3 DNA reads TGTGCCAGCAGCCAGGACCTCCTGGGGTATGGCTACACCTTC. This codes for CASSQDLLGYGYTF.

This chain connects TRBV6-5 to TRBJ1-6; D is undetermined. Per the germline V gene, CDR1 is MNHEY and CDR2 is SVGAGI. The CDR3 runs to 13 residues. Deletions cut 6 bases from V and 10 bases from J, with 13 bases between. The CDR3 nucleotides are TGTGCCAGCAGCCAAGGACTGTTGTCACCCCTCCACTTT. This codes for CASSQGLLSPLHF.

The V call is TRBV2, the J call TRBJ1-4; TRBD1 matches at 10 bases. CDR3 length: 15 amino acids. Trimming at V came to 2 bases and at J to 7 bases, leaving 4 bases not matched to a gene. Per germline, CDR1 SNHLY and CDR2 FYNNEI. CDR3 nucleotide sequence: TGTGCCAGCAGTGAAATGGGGACAGGGGCTGAAAAACTGTTTTTT. It encodes CASSEMGTGAEKLFF.